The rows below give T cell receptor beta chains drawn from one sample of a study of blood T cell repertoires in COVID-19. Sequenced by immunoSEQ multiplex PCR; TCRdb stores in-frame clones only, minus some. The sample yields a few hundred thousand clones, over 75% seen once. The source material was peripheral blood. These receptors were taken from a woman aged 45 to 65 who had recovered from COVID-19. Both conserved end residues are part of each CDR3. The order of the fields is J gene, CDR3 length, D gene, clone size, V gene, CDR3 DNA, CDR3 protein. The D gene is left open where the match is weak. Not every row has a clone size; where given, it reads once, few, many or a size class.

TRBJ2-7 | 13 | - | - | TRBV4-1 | TGCGCCAGCATGCTGCCCGGGACCTACGAGCAGTACTTC | CASMLPGTYEQYF
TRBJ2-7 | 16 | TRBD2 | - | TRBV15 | TGTGCCACCAGCACGAACTCTTTGCGGGAGAGGTACGAGCAGTACTTC | CATSTNSLRERYEQYF
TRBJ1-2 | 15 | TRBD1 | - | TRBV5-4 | TGTGCCAGCAGTCCCCGGGACAGCCTGGGGTATGGCTACACCTTC | CASSPRDSLGYGYTF
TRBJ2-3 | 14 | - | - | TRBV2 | TGTGCCAGCAGTGTATCCGAGGTCACAGATACGCAGTATTTT | CASSVSEVTDTQYF
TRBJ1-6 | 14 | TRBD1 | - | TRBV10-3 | TGTGCCATCAGTGGGACAGGGGCAGACTCACCCCTCCACTTT | CAISGTGADSPLHF
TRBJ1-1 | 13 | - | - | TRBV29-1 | TGCAGCGTAGCGGGACAAACGAACACTGAAGCTTTCTTT | CSVAGQTNTEAFF
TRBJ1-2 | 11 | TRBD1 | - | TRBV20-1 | TGCAGGGGGGGACAGGGCTATGGCTACACCTTC | CRGGQGYGYTF
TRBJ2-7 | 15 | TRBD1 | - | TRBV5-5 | TGTGCCAGCAGCCTGGACAGGGGGTCTGGCTACGAGCAGTACTTC | CASSLDRGSGYEQYF
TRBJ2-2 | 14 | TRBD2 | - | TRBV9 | TGTGCCAGCAGGCTAGCGGTCAACACCGGGGAGCTGTTTTTT | CASRLAVNTGELFF
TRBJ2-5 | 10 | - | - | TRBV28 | TGTGCCAGTGGGAGAGAGACCCAGTACTTC | CASGRETQYF
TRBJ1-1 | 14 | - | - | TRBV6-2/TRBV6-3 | TGTGCCAGCAGTTACGATGCGGGTAACACTGAAGCTTTCTTT | CASSYDAGNTEAFF
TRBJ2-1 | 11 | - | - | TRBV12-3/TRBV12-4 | TGTGCCAGCAGTTTGCGGGATGAGCAGTTCTTC | CASSLRDEQFF
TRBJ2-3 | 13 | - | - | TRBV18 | TGTGCCAGCTCACCGGGACTTTCGGATACGCAGTATTTT | CASSPGLSDTQYF
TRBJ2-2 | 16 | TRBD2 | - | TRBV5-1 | TGCGCCAGCAGCCCTATTTCGGGGGGTACGACCGGGGAGCTGTTTTTT | CASSPISGGTTGELFF
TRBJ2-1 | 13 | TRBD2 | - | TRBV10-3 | TGTGCCACTCATATCGGGGAGGGCAATGAGCAGTTCTTC | CATHIGEGNEQFF
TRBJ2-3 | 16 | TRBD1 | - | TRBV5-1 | TGCGCCAGCAGCTTGGGGGACAGGGCAAGCACAGATACGCAGTATTTT | CASSLGDRASTDTQYF
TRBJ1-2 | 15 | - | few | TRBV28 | TGTGCCAGCAGTTCACCACAGACAGTATTATATGGCTACACCTTC | CASSSPQTVLYGYTF
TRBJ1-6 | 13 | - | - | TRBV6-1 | TGTGCCAGCAGTGAAGCCCGGGTCCTACCCCTCCACTTT | CASSEARVLPLHF
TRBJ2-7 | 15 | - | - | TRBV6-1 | TGTGCCAGCAGTGAACTACCGGGACACCAATACGAGCAGTACTTC | CASSELPGHQYEQYF
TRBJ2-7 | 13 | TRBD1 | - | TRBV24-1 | TGTGCCATGGGGACAGGGGCCATATACGAGCAGTACTTC | CAMGTGAIYEQYF
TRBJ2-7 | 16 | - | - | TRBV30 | TGTGCCTGGAGTTCTTCGGGAGGAAGGGGGTCCTACGAGCAGTACTTC | CAWSSSGGRGSYEQYF
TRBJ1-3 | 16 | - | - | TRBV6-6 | TGTGCCAGCAGTTACTCGCGAGTAGACTCTGGAAACACCATATATTTT | CASSYSRVDSGNTIYF
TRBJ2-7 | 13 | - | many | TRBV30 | TGTGCCTGGACCCCAGCAGGGTGGTACGAGCAGTACTTC | CAWTPAGWYEQYF
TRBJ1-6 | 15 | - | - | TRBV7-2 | TGTGCCAGCAGCACCCACAGCCCCTCTAATTCACCCCTCCACTTT | CASSTHSPSNSPLHF
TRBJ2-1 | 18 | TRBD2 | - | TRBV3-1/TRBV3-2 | TGTGCCAGCAGCCGGGGACTAGCGGGAGTATTATGGTTCAGCGAGCAGTTCTTC | CASSRGLAGVLWFSEQFF
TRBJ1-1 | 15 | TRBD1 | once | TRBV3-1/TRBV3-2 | TGTGCCAGCAGCCCCGGGACAGTGATGAACACTGAAGCTTTCTTT | CASSPGTVMNTEAFF
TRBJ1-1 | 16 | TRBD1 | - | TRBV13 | TGTGCCAGCAGCTTAGGACAGGGGACCCTGAACACTGAAGCTTTCTTT | CASSLGQGTLNTEAFF
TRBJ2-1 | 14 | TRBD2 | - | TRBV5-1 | TGCGCCAGTCATATCGGGACTAGCCCCAATGAGCAGTTCTTC | CASHIGTSPNEQFF
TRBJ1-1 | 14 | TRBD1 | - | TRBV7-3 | TGTGCCAGCAGCTCTACAGGGGCCGACACTGAAGCTTTCTTT | CASSSTGADTEAFF
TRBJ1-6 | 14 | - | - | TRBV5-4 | TGTGCCAGCAGCTTATCAGGGTTTAATTCACCCCTCCACTTT | CASSLSGFNSPLHF
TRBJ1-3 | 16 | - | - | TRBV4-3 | TGCGCCAGCAGCCAAGGGTTCGCGGGAATTGGAAACACCATATATTTT | CASSQGFAGIGNTIYF
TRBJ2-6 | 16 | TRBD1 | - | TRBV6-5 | TGTGCCAGCAGTTACTCGAACAGGGGGGCCTACAACGTCCTGACTTTC | CASSYSNRGAYNVLTF
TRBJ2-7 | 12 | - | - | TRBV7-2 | TGTGCCAGCAGGGACAGTGGCTACGAGCAGTACTTC | CASRDSGYEQYF
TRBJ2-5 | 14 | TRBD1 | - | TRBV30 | TGTGCCTGGAGTCCAGGGACAGGCCAAGAGACCCAGTACTTC | CAWSPGTGQETQYF
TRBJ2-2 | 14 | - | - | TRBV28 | TGTGCCAGTCTTGGACAGTGGAGCACCGGGGAGCTGTTTTTT | CASLGQWSTGELFF
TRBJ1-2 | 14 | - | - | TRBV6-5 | TGTGCCAGCACCCGTGCAGAGGGGGTTAACGGCTACACCTTC | CASTRAEGVNGYTF
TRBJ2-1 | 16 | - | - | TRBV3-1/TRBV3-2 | TGTGCCAGCAGCCAAGATCTCTTCCAGGGGCGAAATGAGCAGTTCTTC | CASSQDLFQGRNEQFF
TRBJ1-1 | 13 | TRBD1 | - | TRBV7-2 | TGTGCCAGCAGCGCTAGACAGGGGCCCTCAGCTTTCTTT | CASSARQGPSAFF
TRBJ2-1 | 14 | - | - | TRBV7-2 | TGTGCCAGCAGCTTCGTCAAGGAGGGAGTTGAGCAGTTCTTC | CASSFVKEGVEQFF
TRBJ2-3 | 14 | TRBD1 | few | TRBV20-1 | TGCAGTGCTAGTACAGGGGTAGTGACAGATACGCAGTATTTT | CSASTGVVTDTQYF
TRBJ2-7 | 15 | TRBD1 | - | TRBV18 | TGTGCCAGCTCACCAGATCGGGCAGGGGGCGGCGAGCAGTACTTC | CASSPDRAGGGEQYF
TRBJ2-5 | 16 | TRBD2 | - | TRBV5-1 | TGCGCCAGCAGCTGGAGGACTAGCGGGGACGTAGAGACCCAGTACTTC | CASSWRTSGDVETQYF
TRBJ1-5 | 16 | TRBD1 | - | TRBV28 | TGTGCCAGCAGATCCGGGACAGGGGGCGCTCGGCAGCCCCAGCATTTT | CASRSGTGGARQPQHF
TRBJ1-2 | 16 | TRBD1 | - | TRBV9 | TGTGCCAGCAGGGGCCAGGGACAGGGAGTTGCCTATGGCTACACCTTC | CASRGQGQGVAYGYTF
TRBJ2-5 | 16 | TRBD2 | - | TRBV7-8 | TGTGCCAGCAGCTTGGGACTAGCGGGGATACAAGAGACCCAGTACTTC | CASSLGLAGIQETQYF
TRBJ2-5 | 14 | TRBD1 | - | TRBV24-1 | TGTGCCACCAGTGATTACAGGGGCCGGGAGACCCAGTACTTC | CATSDYRGRETQYF
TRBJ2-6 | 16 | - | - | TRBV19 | TGTGCCAGTAGTTCACAGGGTCTAGGTGGGGCCAACGTCCTGACTTTC | CASSSQGLGGANVLTF
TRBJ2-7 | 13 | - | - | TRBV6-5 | TGTGCCAGCAGTAGACAGAGCTCCTACGAGCAGTACTTC | CASSRQSSYEQYF
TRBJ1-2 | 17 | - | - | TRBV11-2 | TGTGCCAGCAGCTTAGAACCCTCACGGACTCCTAGAGGCGGCTACACCTTC | CASSLEPSRTPRGGYTF
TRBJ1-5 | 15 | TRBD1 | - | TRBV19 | TGTGCCAGTAGTACCTACAGGGGTACGAATCAGCCCCAGCATTTT | CASSTYRGTNQPQHF
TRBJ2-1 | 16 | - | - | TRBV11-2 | TGTGCCAGCAGCCCGAAAAGACAGGAGCTATACAATGAGCAGTTCTTC | CASSPKRQELYNEQFF
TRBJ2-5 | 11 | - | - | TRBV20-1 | TGCAGTGGACAGGACCAAGAGACCCAGTACTTC | CSGQDQETQYF